This T cell receptor (beta chain) came from a study of blood T cell repertoires in COVID-19. Study as a whole: Researchers got acute and convalescent COVID-19 samples from the United States, Italy and Spain. T cells, B-cell-depleted T cells, or PBMCs provided the cDNA or gDNA that served as material.

In the authors' workflow: Reference gene primer amplification in the assay estimated nucleated cell counts. The method was immunoSEQ multiplex PCR; TCRdb's version includes in-frame clones alone and lacks a portion of them. V and J calls and clone size are those listed in that table; D and trimming were worked out from the DNA. Here the sample spans roughly 390,000 clones, around 87% being singletons. During active infection, Seattle patients enrolled and were then monitored through disease. The origin of this receptor is a woman aged 25 to 39 with COVID-19, enrolled during active disease. The specimen sequenced was peripheral blood.

The CDR3 DNA follows: TGTGCCAGCAGCTTGCGGCTAGCGGGCCCGATGGGGGAGCAGTACTTC. It encodes CASSLRLAGPMGEQYF. The chain is built from TRBV5-4 and TRBJ2-7, with 8 positions matching TRBD2. Germline V CDR1 and CDR2: SGHNT, YYREEE (reference sequence). V was clipped by 1 base and J by 7 bases; unmatched bases: 13. This CDR3 is built from 16 residues.